This is a list of T cell receptor beta chains from one sample in a study of blood T cell repertoires in COVID-19. TCRdb keeps only in-frame clones here, not all; method: immunoSEQ multiplex PCR. The repertoire includes 130,000 to 150,000 clones, 88% of them detected once, and 1.5% to 2% sits in the top ten. Sequenced sample: peripheral blood. The receptors come from a woman aged 50 to 65 with acute or convalescent COVID-19. Both conserved end residues are part of each CDR3. A D gene is named only where the DNA matches it firmly. Clone sizes are given selectively: once, few, many, or a class where the clone is expanded.

D gene	V gene	clone size	J gene	CDR3 protein	CDR3 DNA
.	TRBV11-2	.	TRBJ2-3	CAVTPGDTQYF	TGTGCAGTCACCCCGGGGGATACGCAGTATTTT
TRBD2	TRBV2	.	TRBJ2-5	CASSALAGQETQYF	TGTGCCAGCAGTGCACTAGCGGGACAAGAGACCCAGTACTTC
.	TRBV5-1	.	TRBJ1-4	CASRLNEKLFF	TGCGCCAGCAGACTAAATGAAAAACTGTTTTTT
.	TRBV9	.	TRBJ1-3	CASSPSLGNTIYF	TGTGCCAGCAGCCCCTCTCTGGGAAACACCATATATTTT
.	TRBV2	.	TRBJ2-5	CASRVQGLAGETQYF	TGTGCCAGCAGAGTACAGGGCCTAGCAGGGGAGACCCAGTACTTC
.	TRBV25-1	.	TRBJ2-1	CASRDYDLGKQFF	TGTGCCAGCAGAGACTATGACCTGGGAAAGCAGTTCTTC
.	TRBV7-9	few	TRBJ1-2	CASSLGGGRVYGYGYTF	TGTGCCAGCAGCTTAGGGGGCGGAAGGGTTTACGGCTATGGCTACACCTTC
.	TRBV18	.	TRBJ2-7	CASSPPDRRGYEQYF	TGTGCCAGCTCACCACCGGACAGGAGGGGATACGAGCAGTACTTC
.	TRBV5-1	.	TRBJ2-5	CASSLAGASQETQYF	TGCGCCAGCAGCTTGGCTGGGGCCAGCCAAGAGACCCAGTACTTC
.	TRBV30	.	TRBJ1-1	CAWSRGLDTEAFF	TGTGCCTGGAGTCGGGGTTTGGACACTGAAGCTTTCTTT
TRBD1	TRBV28	.	TRBJ2-2	CAIPGQTTGELFF	TGTGCCATTCCGGGACAGACCACCGGGGAGCTGTTTTTT
.	TRBV3-1/TRBV3-2	once	TRBJ2-7	CASSPAGKLYEQYF	TGTGCCAGCAGCCCTGCAGGGAAATTGTACGAGCAGTACTTC
.	TRBV21-1	.	TRBJ2-3	CASSKVWGLGTDTQYF	.
TRBD1	TRBV5-6	.	TRBJ1-1	CASSHGQGSLNTEAFF	TGTGCCAGCAGCCACGGACAGGGCTCTTTGAACACTGAAGCTTTCTTT
TRBD1	TRBV7-2	.	TRBJ2-3	CASSRTGISTDTQYF	TGTGCCAGCAGCCGGACAGGTATTAGCACAGATACGCAGTATTTT
TRBD1	TRBV29-1	.	TRBJ2-7	CSVVDRAYEQYF	TGCAGCGTTGTCGACAGGGCCTACGAGCAGTACTTC